This T cell receptor beta chain was sequenced for a study of blood T cell repertoires in COVID-19 (dated by TCRdb to about 2020). In terms of the full investigation: The collaborator samples originated in the United States, Italy and Spain and spanned the acute and convalescent phases of COVID-19. The prospective study material was composed of cDNA or gDNA derived from T cells, B-cell-depleted T cells, or PBMCs. Subjects who had been exposed to COVID-19, were actively infected with it, or had recovered from it provided the deeply sampled blood TCRbeta repertoires that made up the dataset. The repertoires were released in a freely available public database meant as a resource for research on the immune response to SARS-CoV-2. The samples were drawn from the first 160 participants of the ongoing ImmuneRACE study and from 1,254 subjects provided by 6 global collaborators. The sample metadata nearly always contained a de-identified subject ID, COVID-19 status, age in years and sex. HLA class I and class II types, where available, came from metadata supplied by the sample provider rather than from assay-based typing.

TCRbeta CDR3 regions were amplified from genomic DNA using the immunoSEQ Assay, a bias-controlled multiplex PCR. Per the original workflow: The number of nucleated cells in each sample was estimated by amplification of reference gene primers within the assay. Sequence reads were collapsed and filtered to measure the absolute abundance of every unique TCRbeta CDR3 rearrangement. For each sample, productive Simpson clonality was calculated as the square root of Simpson's diversity index over productive rearrangements. TCRdb took this table from immuneACCESS and kept in-frame rearrangements with V and J called. Such tables lack part of the clones; where checked against another copy, unresolved V genes explain under half of the gap, and the rest is unexplained. That table supplies the V and J calls and clone size; D and trimming were determined from the DNA. Within this sample are over 200,000 clones, with almost 85% of them counted one time only. The ten largest account for about 15% of the sample.

About this clone: Its antigen specificity is not known. No base qualities exist here, and no much larger clone lies one base off it.

Paper-wide results and their limitations: How much clinical and demographic metadata was included differed by source and by participant, and the metadata was provided uncurated.

The germline V gene provides CDR1 SGHRS and CDR2 YFSETQ. The CDR3 starts with the cysteine, ends with the phenylalanine, and has 14 residues. The entry retains the CDR3 DNA only, 42 bases that are in frame from base 1. Trimming leaves V shorter by 5 bases and J shorter by 7 bases, with the junction holding 8 bases beyond the gene matches. Participants in the prospective study were enrolled through a virtual design, were aged about 18 to 100 years, and lived in approximately 24 United States geographic areas. Cohort assignment in the prospective study relied on participant-reported clinical history from a screening survey and a study questionnaire. For ImmuneRACE Cohort 3, a participant was defined as recovered based on two consecutive negative NP/OP PCR tests, clearance by a healthcare professional, or resolution of symptoms. Each participant in the prospective study had whole blood, serum and a nasopharyngeal or oropharyngeal swab collected by mobile phlebotomists. Additional blood draws and questionnaires over an approximately two-month period could optionally be provided by prospective study participants. Before DNA extraction, blood samples from the prospective study were shipped at room temperature or frozen.

The sample was PBMCs or T cells enriched from blood (not recorded which). In this chain, TRBV5-1 is recombined with TRBJ1-4, with 7 bases in between that match TRBD1. The TCR sequence derives from a man aged 35 to 55 who had recovered from COVID-19. CDR3 sequence: CASRMGQGGEKLFF. The bases read TGCGCCAGCAGGATGGGGCAGGGGGGTGAAAAACTGTTTTTT.